The clone carrying this T cell receptor beta chain was found many times. The antigen is not known. The sample belongs to a study of CD8 T cells in ankylosing spondylitis. This CDR3 comprises 15 residues. CDR1 and CDR2 from the germline V gene are DFQATT and SNEGSKA (reference sequence). Unmatched junction bases numbered 8, after V lost 0 bases and J lost 8 bases. TCRdb re-derived calls from the 5' RACE reads in MiXCR, one entry per CDR3 protein. The sample has roughly 180,000 distinct CDR3 sequences, around 13% seen once. The study's findings and limits: One TCR beta motif, made up of roughly 8 highly homologous variants, appeared characteristic of ankylosing spondylitis blood. Reportedly, matched ankylosing spondylitis synovial fluid was significantly enriched for disease-linked clones.

Source material: blood, either unsorted or a sorted T cell fraction (not recorded which). This sequence originates from a male donor with ankylosing spondylitis or in good health (not recorded which). This chain joins TRBV20-1 and TRBJ1-4; 8 bases align to TRBD1. In DNA, the CDR3 is TGCAGTGCTAGAGATCAACAGGGGGACTGGGAAAAACTGTTTTTT. Translated, it gives CSARDQQGDWEKLFF.